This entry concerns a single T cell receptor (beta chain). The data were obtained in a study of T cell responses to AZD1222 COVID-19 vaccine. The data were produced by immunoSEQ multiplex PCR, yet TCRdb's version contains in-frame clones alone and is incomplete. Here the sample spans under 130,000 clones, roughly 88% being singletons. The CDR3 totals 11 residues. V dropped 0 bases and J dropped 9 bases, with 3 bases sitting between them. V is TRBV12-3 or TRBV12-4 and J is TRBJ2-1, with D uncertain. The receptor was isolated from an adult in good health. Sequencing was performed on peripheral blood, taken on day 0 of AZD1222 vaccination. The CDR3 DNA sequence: TGTGCCAGCAGTTTAGCGGTTGAGCAGTTCTTC. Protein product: CASSLAVEQFF.